This TCR beta chain is from a study of T-cell memory formation after mild COVID-19. Study results and limitations: Contracting clones localized mainly to CM and EM when CD4+ and mainly to EMRA when CD8+. CD4/CD8 balance held among clones contracting day 15 to 85, and later expanders leaned CD4+.

CDR3 length: 16 amino acids. V shed 2 bases and J 6 bases; nucleotides not matched to a gene: 6. Germline CDR1 is MNHEY and CDR2 is SVGEGT. Comment on this clonotype: The antigen is undetermined.

From 5'RACE with constant-segment primers came TCR alpha and TCR beta cDNA libraries that carried sample barcodes and UMIs. TCRdb re-derived calls from the 5' RACE reads in MiXCR, one entry per CDR3 protein. Found here are approximately 230,000 distinct CDR3 sequences, roughly 15% of them singletons; the top ten hold about 3.5%. The chain has TRBV6-2 or TRBV6-3 and TRBJ2-1, with 11 nucleotides matching TRBD1. The source material was PBMCs or a T cell subset sorted from them (not recorded which). The receptor was isolated from a man younger than 35 who had mild COVID-19 (a few samples of this study predate the infection). Cell type and time point are not known. The CDR3 sequence: CASSYPPGTGGNEQFF. CDR3 in DNA: TGTGCCAGCAGTTACCCTCCGGGGACAGGGGGCAATGAGCAGTTCTTC.